One sample yielded the 12 T cell receptor beta chains listed below, sequenced in a study of immune characterization of retroperitoneal liposarcoma (dated by TCRdb to the late 2010s). Library method: PCR. TCRdb records NextSeq 500 as the sequencer. The public sequencing data were trimmed at Q25 with fastp and processed into clonotypes with MiXCR by TCRdb, which kept only in-frame beta chains. For every CDR3 protein sequence, its rows merge into one entry that carries the most common genes and DNA. The sample data list approximately 11,000 distinct CDR3 sequences, and around a third of these were observed just once. The top ten constitute around 9.1% of the sample. Material: tumor tissue. The receptors stem from a female donor with retroperitoneal liposarcoma.

This clonotype was detected only once. The chain links TRBV10-1 to TRBJ1-1; TRBD1 might be the D (5 bases). The CDR3 spans 13 residues. Trimming removed 4 bases at V and 8 bases at J, with 14 bases between. Germline V gene sequence: CDR1 WNHNN, CDR2 SYGVQD (reference sequence). The CDR3 loop reads CASSAARDVEAFF. CDR3 DNA sequence: TGCGCCAGCAGTGCCGCACGGGACGTCGAAGCTTTCTTT.

Comments on this clonotype: This may come from a read error, since a much larger clone is one base off. J is TRBJ2-3 and V is TRBV6-1, with TRBD2 as a possible D gene (6 bases). The CDR3 covers 17 residues. CDR1 MNHNS and CDR2 SASEGT come from the germline V gene. CDR3 residues: CANSDWGGGTSTDTQYF. CDR3 nucleotide sequence: TGTGCCAACAGTGACTGGGGAGGAGGAACTAGCACAGATACGCAGTATTTT.

CDR3: CAISESEGLARKAGEQFF. The CDR3, as DNA: TGTGCCATCAGTGAGTCGGAGGGACTAGCGAGGAAAGCGGGTGAGCAGTTCTTC. The J gene is TRBJ2-1, the V gene TRBV10-3, with 10 bases matching TRBD2. The CDR3 contains 18 residues. Germline CDR1 ENHRY, CDR2 SYGVKD. V lost 0 bases, J lost 9 bases, and 14 bases stayed unmatched.

The rearrangement uses TRBV6-1 and TRBJ2-2; the D gene could be TRBD1 or TRBD2 (5 bases each). Germline lookup yields CDR1 MNHNS and CDR2 SASEGT. The CDR3 runs 14 residues. With 7 bases removed from V and 4 bases from J, the gap between germline ends came to 13 bases. DNA of the CDR3: TGTGCCAGCAATAGGGACCCCCTCACCGGGGAGCTGTTTTTT. The encoded protein is CASNRDPLTGELFF.

A few counts support this clonotype. This sequence joins TRBV6-1 and TRBJ2-1; 8 positions agree with TRBD1. The CDR3 covers 13 residues. Trimming at V came to 5 bases and at J to 10 bases, leaving 7 bases not matched to a gene. The germline gives CDR1 MNHNS, CDR2 SASEGT. CDR3 sequence reads: CASSRTGPYEQFF. DNA of the CDR3: TGTGCCAGCAGTAGGACAGGGCCCTACGAGCAGTTCTTC.

The rearrangement uses TRBV27 and TRBJ2-1; maybe TRBD2 (6 bases). There are 15 residues in the CDR3. V gave up 6 bases and J gave up 2 bases, with 14 bases separating them. CDR1 and CDR2 (germline): MNHEY, SMNVEV (reference sequence). CDR3 residues: CASSARRAPYNEQFF. The CDR3 DNA follows: TGTGCCAGCAGCGCCAGGAGGGCCCCCTACAATGAGCAGTTCTTC.

By sample fraction, this clonotype is medium-sized. V usage is TRBV6-1 and J usage is TRBJ2-5; D not resolved. The J call is doubtful: the DNA matches TRBJ2-1 better. There are 13 residues in the CDR3. The germline gives CDR1 MNHNS, CDR2 SASEGT. CDR3 DNA sequence: TGTGCCAGCAGTGAAGGGGTCCAAGAGACCCAGTTCTTC. This translates into CASSEGVQETQFF.

This clonotype has just a few counts. The chain is built from TRBV7-8 and TRBJ2-1, with unresolved D. Germline values: CDR1 SGHVS, CDR2 FQNEAQ. Deletions cut 2 bases from V and 10 bases from J, with 12 bases between. CDR3 length: 13 residues. The CDR3 is CASSLTSTYEQFF. The CDR3 nucleotides are TGTGCCAGCAGCTTAACTTCTACGTACGAGCAGTTCTTC.

The CDR3 nucleotides are TGTGCCAGCATGGGTTATGGGGGTGTTGATGGCGAGCAGTACTTC. This translates into CASMGYGGVDGEQYF. The V gene is TRBV25-1, the J gene TRBJ2-7, with D perhaps TRBD1 or TRBD2 (5 bases each). Germline CDR1 reads MGHDK; CDR2 reads SYGVNS. Trimming removed 7 bases from V and 6 bases from J, with 22 bases in between. This CDR3 contains 15 residues.

V and J are TRBV27 and TRBJ2-3, with a weak D call TRBD2 (6 bases). The CDR3 consists of 18 residues. V lost 4 bases and J 6 bases, leaving 26 bases between the germline ends. Looked up from germline, CDR1 is MNHEY and CDR2 is SMNVEV (reference sequence). This chain's CDR3 is CASSSPSSRAGLHDTQYF. In DNA, the CDR3 is TGTGCCAGCAGTTCCCCTTCAAGTAGAGCGGGTTTACACGATACGCAGTATTTT.

In this sample, this clonotype is medium-sized. This chain connects TRBV7-2 to TRBJ2-1, with 7 bases fitting TRBD2. This CDR3 has 14 amino acids. V lost 1 base and J lost 13; bases outside the gene matches: 10. Germline CDR1 reads SGHTA; CDR2 reads FQGNSA. Written as DNA, the CDR3 is TGTGCCAGCAGCTTAGAGGATTGGCGGGGGACCCAGTTCTTC. Translating gives CASSLEDWRGTQFF.

The genes are TRBV6-1 and TRBJ2-3, with 7 bases that match TRBD2. The CDR3 is made up of 14 amino acids. Per the germline V gene, CDR1 is MNHNS and CDR2 is SASEGT. Losses at the gene ends were 4 bases for V and 1 base for J; bases not matched to a gene: 2. The CDR3 is CASSGTSGTDTQYF. The CDR3 bases are TGTGCCAGCAGTGGCACTAGCGGCACAGATACGCAGTATTTT.